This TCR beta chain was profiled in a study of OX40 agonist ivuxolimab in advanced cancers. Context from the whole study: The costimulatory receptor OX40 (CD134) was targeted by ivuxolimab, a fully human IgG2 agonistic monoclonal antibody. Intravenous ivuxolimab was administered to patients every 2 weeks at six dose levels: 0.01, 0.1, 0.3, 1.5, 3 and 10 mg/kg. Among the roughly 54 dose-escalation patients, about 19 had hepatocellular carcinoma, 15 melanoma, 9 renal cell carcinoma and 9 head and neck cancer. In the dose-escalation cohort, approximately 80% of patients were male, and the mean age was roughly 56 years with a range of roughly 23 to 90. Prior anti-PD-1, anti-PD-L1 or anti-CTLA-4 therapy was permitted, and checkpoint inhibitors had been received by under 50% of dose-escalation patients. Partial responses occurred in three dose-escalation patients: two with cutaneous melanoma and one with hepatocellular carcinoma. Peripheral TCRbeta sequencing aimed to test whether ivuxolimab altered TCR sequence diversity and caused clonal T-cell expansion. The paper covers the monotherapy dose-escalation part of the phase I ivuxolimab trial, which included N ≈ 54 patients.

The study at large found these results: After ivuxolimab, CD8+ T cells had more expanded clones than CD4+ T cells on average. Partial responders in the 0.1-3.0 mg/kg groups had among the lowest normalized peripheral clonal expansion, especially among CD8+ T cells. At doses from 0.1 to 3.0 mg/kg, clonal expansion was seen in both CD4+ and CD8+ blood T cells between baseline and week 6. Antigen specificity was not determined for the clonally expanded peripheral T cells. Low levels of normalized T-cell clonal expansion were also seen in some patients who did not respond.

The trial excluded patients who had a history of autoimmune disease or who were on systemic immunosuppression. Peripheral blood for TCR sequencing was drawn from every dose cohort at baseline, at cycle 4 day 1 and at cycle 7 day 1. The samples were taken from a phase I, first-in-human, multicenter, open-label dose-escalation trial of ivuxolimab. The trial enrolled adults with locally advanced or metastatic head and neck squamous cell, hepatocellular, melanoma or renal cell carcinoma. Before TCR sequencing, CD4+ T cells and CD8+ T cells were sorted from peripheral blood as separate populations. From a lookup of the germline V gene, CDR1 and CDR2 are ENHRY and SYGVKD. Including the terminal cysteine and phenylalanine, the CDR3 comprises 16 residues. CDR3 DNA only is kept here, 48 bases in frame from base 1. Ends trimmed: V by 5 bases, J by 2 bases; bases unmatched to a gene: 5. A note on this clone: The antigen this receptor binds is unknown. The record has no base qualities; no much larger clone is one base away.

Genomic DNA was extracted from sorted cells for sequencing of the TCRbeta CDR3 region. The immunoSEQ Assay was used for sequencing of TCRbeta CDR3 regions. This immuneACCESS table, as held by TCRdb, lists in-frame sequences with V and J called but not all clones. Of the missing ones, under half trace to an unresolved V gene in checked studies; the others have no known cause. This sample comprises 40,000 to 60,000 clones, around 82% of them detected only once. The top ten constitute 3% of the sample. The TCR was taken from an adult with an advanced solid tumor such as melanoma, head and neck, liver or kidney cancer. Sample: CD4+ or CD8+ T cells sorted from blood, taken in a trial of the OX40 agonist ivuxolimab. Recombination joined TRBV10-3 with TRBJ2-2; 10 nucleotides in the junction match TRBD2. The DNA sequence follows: TGTGCCATCAGTTCTAGCGGGGGCCACAACACCGGGGAGCTGTTTTTT. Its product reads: CAISSSGGHNTGELFF.